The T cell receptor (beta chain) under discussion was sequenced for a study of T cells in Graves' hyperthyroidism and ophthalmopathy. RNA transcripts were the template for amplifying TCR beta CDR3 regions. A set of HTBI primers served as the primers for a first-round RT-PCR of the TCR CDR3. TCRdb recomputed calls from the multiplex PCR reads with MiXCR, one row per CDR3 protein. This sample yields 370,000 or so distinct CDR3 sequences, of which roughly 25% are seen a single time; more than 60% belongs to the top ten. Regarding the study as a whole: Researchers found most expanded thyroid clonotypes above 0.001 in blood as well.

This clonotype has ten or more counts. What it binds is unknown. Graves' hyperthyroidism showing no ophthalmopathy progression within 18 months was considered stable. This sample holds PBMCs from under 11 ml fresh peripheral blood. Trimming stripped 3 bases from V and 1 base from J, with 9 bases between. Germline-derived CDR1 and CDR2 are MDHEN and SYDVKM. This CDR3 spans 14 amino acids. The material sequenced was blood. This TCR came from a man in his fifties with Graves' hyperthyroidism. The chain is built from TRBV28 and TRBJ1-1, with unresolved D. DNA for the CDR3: TGTGCCAGCAGTTTTGTAGTTGCGAACACTGAAGCTTTCTTT. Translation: CASSFVVANTEAFF. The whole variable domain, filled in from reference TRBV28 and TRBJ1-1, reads DVKVTQSSRYLVKRTGEKVFLECVQDMDHENMFWYRQDPGLGLRLIYFSYDVKMKEKGDIPEGYSVSREKKERFSLILESASTNQTSMYLCASSFVVANTEAFFGQGTRLTVV.